This T cell receptor beta chain is from a study of T cells in Graves' hyperthyroidism and ophthalmopathy. The hyperthyroidism was newly diagnosed and had lasted under 2 months; the patients were aged 18 to 65. Notes on the study in general: Ophthalmopathy was model-predicted a median around 6.1 months pre-onset. Most thyroid clonotypes with frequency above 0.001 were detected in blood.

What was amplified from RNA transcripts were TCR beta CDR3 regions. The TCR CDR3 was amplified in a first-round RT-PCR using the HTBI primer set. TCRdb re-derived calls from the multiplex PCR reads in MiXCR, one entry per CDR3 protein. The table lists about 480,000 distinct CDR3 sequences, roughly 14% of them singletons. The CDR3 covers 17 residues. Trimming shortened V by 2 bases and J by 6 bases, and 22 bases separated the two germline ends. Germline V CDR1 and CDR2: ENHRY, SYGVKD. Regarding this clonotype: Its antigen is still unknown.

This sequence was found in a woman younger than 30 with Graves' hyperthyroidism. The sequenced sample was blood. V and J are TRBV10-3 and TRBJ1-2, with D maybe TRBD1 (5 bases). CDR3 in amino acids: CAISEARSGRVLDGYTF. CDR3 coding DNA: TGTGCCATCAGTGAGGCCCGGAGTGGCAGGGTCCTAGATGGCTACACCTTC.